This T cell receptor beta chain was found in a study of control samples from healthy donors and cancer patients. This clone was detected only once. Clones were sequenced by immunoSEQ multiplex PCR, and TCRdb holds only the in-frame ones, with some missing. The data contain roughly 80,000 clones, about 88% of them seen just once; the ten biggest clones take up 5.7%. The receptor was derived from a woman aged 45 to 65 in good health. The sequenced material came from blood.

CDR3 nucleotide sequence: TGTGCCAGCTCACCACCGTCCAGGGCATACGAGCAGTACTTC. Protein sequence: CASSPPSRAYEQYF. This sequence joins TRBV18 and TRBJ2-7, with D possibly being TRBD1 (5 bases). The CDR3 has 14 amino acids. Germline CDR1 is KGHSH and CDR2 is LQKENI. Trimming shortened V by 0 bases and J by 4 bases, and 10 bases separated the two germline ends.